Listed here are 10 T cell receptor beta chains from one sample, sequenced in a study of blood T cell repertoires in COVID-19. Repertoires were generated with immunoSEQ multiplex PCR, while TCRdb's copy carries only in-frame clones and drops some. The sample consists of approximately 210,000 clones, about 84% of them appearing once. The sequenced sample was PBMCs or T cells enriched from blood (not recorded which). The receptor source for this set is a man in his thirties or forties with acute COVID-19.

This chain joins TRBV30 and TRBJ2-3; 12 nucleotides agree with TRBD2. The CDR3 consists of 14 residues. Germline V gene data show CDR1 as GTSNPN and CDR2 as SVGIG (reference sequence). The CDR3 region has the DNA TGTACTAGCGGGGGGAAAAAAACCACAGATACGCAGTATTTT. Translated: CTSGGKKTTDTQYF. The full variable domain, rest sourced from reference TRBV30 and TRBJ2-3, is SQTIHQWPATLVQPVGSPLSLECTVEGTSNPNLYWYRQAAGRGLQLLFYSVGIGQISSEVPQNLSASRPQDRQFILSSKKLLLSDSGFYLCTSGGKKTTDTQYFGPGTRLTVL.

This chain links TRBV10-3 with TRBJ1-6, with a tentative D call TRBD1 (5 bases). The CDR3 extends over 11 amino acids. The V gene's germline CDR1 is ENHRY and CDR2 SYGVKD. Trimming stripped 6 bases from V and 9 bases from J, with 6 bases between. This chain's CDR3 is CAISDSSPLHF. CDR3 DNA: TGTGCCATCAGCGACAGTTCACCCCTCCACTTT.

The chain uses TRBV7-9 and TRBJ2-1; no clear D. The CDR3 runs 15 residues. Deletions cut 5 bases from V and 1 base from J, with 12 bases between. Germline lookup yields CDR1 SEHNR and CDR2 FQNEAQ (reference sequence). Here the CDR3 reads CASSALLVSYNEQFF. The CDR3 coding sequence is TGTGCCAGCAGCGCTCTTCTAGTATCCTACAATGAGCAGTTCTTC.

The V and J genes are TRBV4-1 and TRBJ2-7; 8 nucleotides align to TRBD2. The length of the CDR3 is 15 residues. Losses at the gene ends were 3 bases for V and 2 bases for J; bases not matched to a gene: 6. CDR1 is MGHRA and CDR2 is YSYEKL in the germline V gene. Here the CDR3 DNA reads TGCGCCAGCAGCCAGCCCCCGCGGGGGGCCTACGAGCAGTACTTC. Translation: CASSQPPRGAYEQYF.

The chain links TRBV9 to TRBJ2-5; 10 bases match TRBD1. Looked up from germline, CDR1 is SGDLS and CDR2 is YYNGEE. CDR3 length: 15 residues. J was trimmed by 5 bases and V by 4 bases; bases with no gene match: 8. The CDR3 nucleotides read TGTGCCAGCAGCCCGCTGACAGGGGGCAGTGAGACCCAGTACTTC. It specifies CASSPLTGGSETQYF. The entire variable domain, with the rest obtained from reference TRBV9 and TRBJ2-5, is as follows: DSGVTQTPKHLITATGQRVTLRCSPRSGDLSVYWYQQSLDQGLQFLIQYYNGEERAKGNILERFSAQQFPDLHSELNLSSLELGDSALYFCASSPLTGGSETQYFGPGTRLLVL.

J is TRBJ2-5 and V is TRBV7-9; no firm D call. CDR1 and CDR2 from the germline V gene are SEHNR and FQNEAQ (reference sequence). Trimming cost V 1 base and J 4 bases, with 10 bases left between them. This CDR3 spans 14 amino acids. CDR3: CASSLVGSGETQYF. The CDR3 DNA reads TGTGCCAGCAGCTTAGTAGGTTCGGGAGAGACCCAGTACTTC.

This clone has at least ten counts. This sequence joins TRBV29-1 and TRBJ1-3; no reliable D call. Deletions cut 7 bases from V and 2 bases from J, with 6 bases between. Germline values: CDR1 SQVTM, CDR2 ANQGSEA. This CDR3 is 11 amino acids long. The CDR3 sequence is CSGQAGNTIYF. The CDR3 DNA sequence: TGCAGCGGCCAGGCTGGAAACACCATATATTTT. The variable domain in full, completed from reference TRBV29-1 and TRBJ1-3, reads SAVISQKPSRDICQRGTSLTIQCQVDSQVTMMFWYRQQPGQSLTLIATANQGSEATYESGFVIDKFPISRPNLTFSTLTVSNMSPEDSSIYLCSGQAGNTIYFGEGSWLTVV.

J is TRBJ2-7 and V is TRBV4-1; the D gene is possibly TRBD1 (6 bases). V was cut by 0 bases and J by 0 bases, with 15 bases left in between. The length of the CDR3 is 17 residues. Germline V gene sequence: CDR1 MGHRA, CDR2 YSYEKL. CDR3 DNA: TGCGCCAGCAGCCAAGAAGACGGTGGACAGAGCTCCTACGAGCAGTACTTC. It is translated as CASSQEDGGQSSYEQYF.

V usage is TRBV7-2 and J usage is TRBJ2-5; D unclear. The CDR3 has 13 amino acids. The V gene lost 8 bases and the J gene lost 5 bases, with 15 bases spanning the gap. Germline CDR1 reads SGHTA; CDR2 reads FQGNSA. This CDR3 is CASVALVGETQYF. The CDR3, as DNA: TGTGCCAGCGTGGCCTTGGTGGGCGAGACCCAGTACTTC.

The chain is built from TRBV19 and TRBJ1-1, with TRBD1 matching over 10 bases. V lost 7 bases to trimming and J lost 1 base; unmatched junction nucleotides: 6. Germline loops: CDR1 LNHDA, CDR2 SQIVND (reference sequence). This CDR3 is 15 amino acids long. CDR3 bases: TGTGCCAGTAATTGGGACAGGGGAAGGAACACTGAAGCTTTCTTT. It encodes CASNWDRGRNTEAFF.